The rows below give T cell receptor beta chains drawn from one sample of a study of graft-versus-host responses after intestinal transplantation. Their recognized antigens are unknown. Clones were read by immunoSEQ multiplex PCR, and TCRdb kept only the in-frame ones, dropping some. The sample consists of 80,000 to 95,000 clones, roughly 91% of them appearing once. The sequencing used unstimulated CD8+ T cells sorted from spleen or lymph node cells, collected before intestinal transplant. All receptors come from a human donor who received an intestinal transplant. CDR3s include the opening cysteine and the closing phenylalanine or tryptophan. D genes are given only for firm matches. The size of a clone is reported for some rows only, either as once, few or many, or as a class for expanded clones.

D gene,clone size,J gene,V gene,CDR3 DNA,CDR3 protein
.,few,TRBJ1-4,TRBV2,TGTGCCATACAGGAAGAGGAAAAACTGTTTTTT,CAIQEEEKLFF
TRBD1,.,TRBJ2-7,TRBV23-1,TGCGCCAGCAGTCACCCGCAGGGGACAGGGTCTTACGAGCAGTACTTC,CASSHPQGTGSYEQYF
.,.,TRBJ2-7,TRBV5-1,TGCGCCAGCAGCTTGGCCTCTGCGGGGATTCCCTACGAGCAGTACTTC,CASSLASAGIPYEQYF
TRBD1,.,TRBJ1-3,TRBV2,TGTGCCAGCAGTGACAGGACAGGGAAGGGAAACACCATATATTTT,CASSDRTGKGNTIYF
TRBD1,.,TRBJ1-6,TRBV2,TGTGCCAGCAGTGAAGGGTACGGGACAGGCGACTTT,CASSEGYGTGDF
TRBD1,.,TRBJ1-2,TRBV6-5,TGTGCCAGCAGCCAGACAGGGGGCGACGGCTACACCTTC,CASSQTGGDGYTF
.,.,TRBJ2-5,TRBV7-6,TGTGCCAGCAGCCCAGTCGGGTCCCAAGAGACCCAGTACTTC,CASSPVGSQETQYF
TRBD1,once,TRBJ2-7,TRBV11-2,TGTGCCAGCAGCGCCTGGACAGGGGGCCTAGAGCAGTACTTC,CASSAWTGGLEQYF
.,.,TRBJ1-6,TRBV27,TGTGCCAGCAGTTTGGGGGCTGGTTCACCCCTCCACTTT,CASSLGAGSPLHF
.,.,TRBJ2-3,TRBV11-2,TGTGCCAGCAGCTTATTCCGGGGCACAGATACGCAGTATTTT,CASSLFRGTDTQYF
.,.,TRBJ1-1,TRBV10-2,TGCGCCAGCAGTGAGAGGGAGGGATTGGGCACTGAAGCTTTCTTT,CASSEREGLGTEAFF
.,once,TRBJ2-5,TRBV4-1,TGCGCCAGCAGCCAAGGAGGATGGACAGAAGAGACCCAGTACTTC,CASSQGGWTEETQYF
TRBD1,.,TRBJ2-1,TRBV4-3,TGCGCCAGCAGCCCAGGGGGCAATGAGCAGTTCTTC,CASSPGGNEQFF
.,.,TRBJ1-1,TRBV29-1,TGCAGCGTTGTCAGGCGGAACACTGAAGCTTTCTTT,CSVVRRNTEAFF
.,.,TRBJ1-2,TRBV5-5,TGTGCCAGCAGCTTGACTTCCTTACAGGGTGATGGCTACACCTTC,CASSLTSLQGDGYTF
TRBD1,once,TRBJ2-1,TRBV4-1,TGCGCCAGCAGCCAAGAAGGGACAGGGTTCGTCAATGAGCAGTTCTTC,CASSQEGTGFVNEQFF